This T cell receptor (beta chain) was sequenced for a study of human T cells and chemical hapten exposure. The time point was: patch test 3, about 24 weeks after DPC sensitization. Treatment meaning: therapeutic diphenylcyclopropenone sensitization with weekly scalp DPC. Total RNA was isolated from unfractionated whole blood. Study-level points and caveats: It was expanded TCRs that formed significantly more large CDR3 similarity clusters than controls did.

TCRdb redid the calling of the RACE reads with MiXCR, one entry per CDR3 protein. The data hold roughly 40,000 distinct CDR3 sequences, with roughly 13% observed a single time. In the case of this clonotype: Its antigen is not known.

The sequences come from whole blood, collected in connection with sensitization to the hapten diphenylcyclopropenone (DPC). The clonotype was recovered from a woman aged 40 to 50 with alopecia areata. Some clones in this sample may be carry-over from other donors' samples.

CDR3 bases: TGTGCCAGCAGCCACGGAGGGAATCAGCCCCAGCATTTT. Residues: CASSHGGNQPQHF. This chain uses TRBV7-2 with TRBJ1-5; no definite D call. Germline V gives CDR1 SGHTA, CDR2 FQGNSA. V shed 5 bases and J shed 4 bases, with 9 bases lying between them. This CDR3 is 13 amino acids long.